Following are 9 T cell receptor beta chains from one sample sequenced in a study of Tregs in tolerant kidney transplant recipients. Libraries were prepared by immunoSEQ multiplex PCR; TCRdb keeps only in-frame clonotypes and omits some of them. The sample contains approximately 93,000 clones, approximately 94% of which appear only once. This specimen consisted of CD4+ T cells from blood, obtained before the transplant. The receptors here all came from a human donor who received a combined kidney and bone marrow transplant.

The chain joins TRBV7-8 to TRBJ2-3; 12 bases agree with TRBD2. There are 17 residues in the CDR3. Germline CDR1 reads SGHVS; CDR2 reads FQNEAQ. The V segment lost 5 bases and the J segment 6 bases; nucleotides outside the gene matches: 12. The CDR3, as DNA: TGTGCCAGCAGCCCGCCCGGACTAGCGGGGAGTTGGGATACGCAGTATTTT. Its protein product is CASSPPGLAGSWDTQYF.

J is TRBJ2-5 and V is TRBV2, with TRBD2 identical over 15 bases. With 6 bases clipped from V and 4 bases from J, the junction kept 3 bases outside the gene matches. The CDR3 runs 15 residues. Germline CDR1 and CDR2: SNHLY and FYNNEI. The CDR3 DNA reads as TGTGCCAGCAGCCAGGGACTAGCGGGGGGAGAGACCCAGTACTTC. Protein: CASSQGLAGGETQYF.

The chain recombines TRBV11-1 with TRBJ2-7; tentatively, D is TRBD1 (6 bases). Trimming pared 1 base from V and 1 base from J, leaving 8 bases between. Germline CDR1 reads SGHAT; CDR2 reads FQDESV (reference sequence). There are 14 residues in the CDR3. CDR3 DNA: TGTGCCAGCAGCTTAGGGACAGATTCCTACGAGCAGTACTTC. It translates to CASSLGTDSYEQYF.

The CDR3 sequence: CASGPSRGRTGELFF. CDR3 coding DNA: TGTGCTAGTGGCCCGAGTCGGGGTAGGACCGGGGAGCTGTTTTTT. This chain links TRBV12-5 with TRBJ2-2, with a weak D call TRBD2 (5 bases). V was pared by 6 bases and J by 5 bases, with 16 bases between. This CDR3 has 15 amino acids. Germline V gene sequence: CDR1 LGHNT, CDR2 FRNRAP.

For this clone: Relative to the germline gene, one junction end is altered; a read error may explain this. The sample has other DNA sequences that encode this CDR3 too. V and J are TRBV4-2 and TRBJ1-6; 7 bases map to TRBD1. The germline gives CDR1 LGHNA, CDR2 YNFKEQ. The CDR3 length is 18 residues. CDR3 in amino acids: CASSHRTGADVYNSPLHF. CDR3 coding DNA: TGTGCCAGCAGCCATCGCACAGGGGCGGACGTCTATAATTCCCCCCTCCACTTT.

The chain employs TRBV19 and TRBJ1-1; D unclear. Trimming took off 7 bases at V and 5 bases at J, with 14 bases between the two ends. Per germline, CDR1 LNHDA and CDR2 SQIVND (reference sequence). There are 13 residues in the CDR3. The CDR3 here is CASNRGRLTEAFF. CDR3 nucleotides: TGTGCCAGTAACCGGGGTAGGTTGACTGAAGCTTTCTTT.

The rearrangement uses TRBV7-8 and TRBJ2-5; no firm D call. The J call could be wrong; TRBJ2-7 is a better fit for the DNA end. The CDR3 is 13 amino acids. CDR1 is SGHVS, CDR2 FQNEAQ, per germline. CDR3 nucleotide sequence: TGTGCCAGCAGCTTAGGGCGGCGGTACGAGCAGTACTTC. It is translated as CASSLGRRYEQYF.

This chain uses TRBV18 with TRBJ2-7; TRBD1 agrees at 8 bases. V lost 5 bases to trimming and J lost 6 bases; unmatched junction nucleotides: 9. In germline, CDR1 is KGHSH, CDR2 LQKENI. The CDR3 length is 14 residues. This CDR3 reads CASSFATGEVEQYF. The CDR3 coding sequence is TGTGCCAGCTCATTCGCGACAGGGGAGGTCGAGCAGTACTTC.

The J gene is TRBJ1-6, the V gene TRBV28; no clear D. The germline CDR1 and CDR2 sequences are MDHEN and SYDVKM. Trimming took off 5 bases at V and 9 bases at J, with 11 bases between the two ends. The length of the CDR3 is 13 residues. The CDR3: CASSLTSTSPLHF. DNA for the CDR3: TGTGCCAGCAGTCTGACAAGTACTTCACCCCTCCACTTT.